This note documents a single TCR beta chain sequence. This entry is derived from a study of T-cell reconstitution after alpha-beta-depleted transplantation in children. The CDR3 consists of 16 residues. Germline CDR1 DFQATT, CDR2 SNEGSKA (reference sequence). Trimming removed 1 base from V and 5 bases from J; junction bases left unmatched: 9. Unique molecular identifiers were incorporated during preparation of the TCRbeta library. MiXCR, run by TCRdb on the PCR reads, gives a single entry per CDR3 protein. The repertoire has about 640,000 distinct CDR3 sequences, approximately 15% of them found once; the top ten carry 1.1%.

The starting material was PBMCs from the stem cell graft donor, obtained from the stem cell graft. The sequence was obtained from a human donor who donated a stem cell graft to a child with acute myeloid leukemia. This sequence joins TRBV20-1 and TRBJ2-1; TRBD2 matches at 9 bases. The CDR3 DNA sequence: TGCAGTGCTAGAGGATTCCGAGCGGGGGGAAACAATGAGCAGTTCTTC. It yields the protein CSARGFRAGGNNEQFF.